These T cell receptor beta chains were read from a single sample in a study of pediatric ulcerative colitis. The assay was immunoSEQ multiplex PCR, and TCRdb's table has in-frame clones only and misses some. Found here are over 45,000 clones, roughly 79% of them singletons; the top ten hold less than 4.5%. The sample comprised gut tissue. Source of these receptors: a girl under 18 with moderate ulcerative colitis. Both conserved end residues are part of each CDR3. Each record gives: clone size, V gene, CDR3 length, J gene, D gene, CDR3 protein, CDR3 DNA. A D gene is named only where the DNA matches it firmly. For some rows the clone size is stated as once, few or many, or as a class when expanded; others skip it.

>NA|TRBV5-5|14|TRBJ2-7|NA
CASSPGHVNYEQYF
TGTGCCAGCAGCCCGGGCCACGTAAACTACGAGCAGTACTTC
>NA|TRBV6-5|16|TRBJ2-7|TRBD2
CASSFKSGRKFDEQYF
TGTGCCAGCAGTTTCAAAAGCGGGAGAAAGTTCGACGAGCAGTACTTC
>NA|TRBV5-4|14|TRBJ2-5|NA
CASSSPTGTETQYF
TGTGCCAGCAGCTCGCCTACAGGAACGGAGACCCAGTACTTC
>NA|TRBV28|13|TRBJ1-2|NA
CASSLLGQYGYTF
TGTGCCAGCAGTTTACTGGGGCAATATGGCTACACCTTC
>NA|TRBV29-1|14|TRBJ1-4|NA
CSARTGQANEKLFF
TGCAGCGCCCGAACCGGGCAAGCTAATGAAAAACTGTTTTTT
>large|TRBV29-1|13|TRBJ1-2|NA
CTYGGGEDYGYTF
TGCACCTACGGCGGGGGGGAGGACTATGGCTACACCTTC
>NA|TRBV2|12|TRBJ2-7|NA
CASSVVTYEQYF
TGTGCCAGCAGTGTGGTCACCTACGAGCAGTACTTC
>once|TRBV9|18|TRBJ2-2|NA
CASSVWTPGLLNTGELFF
TGTGCCAGCAGCGTTTGGACCCCGGGACTCCTGAACACCGGGGAGCTGTTTTTT
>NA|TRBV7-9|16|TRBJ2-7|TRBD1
CASSYSGQGAWGEQYF
TGTGCCAGCAGCTACTCGGGGCAGGGGGCATGGGGCGAGCAGTACTTC
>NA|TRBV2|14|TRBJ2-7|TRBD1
CASTRGQVGYEQYF
TGTGCCAGCACCCGGGGACAGGTTGGGTACGAGCAGTACTTC
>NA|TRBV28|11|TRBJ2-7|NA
CASSSLYEQYF
TGTGCCAGCAGTTCCCTGTACGAGCAGTACTTC
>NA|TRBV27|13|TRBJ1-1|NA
CASSLGRYTEAFF
TGTGCCAGCAGTTTAGGCAGGTACACTGAAGCTTTCTTT
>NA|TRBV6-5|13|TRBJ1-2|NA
CASTSGVIYGYTF
TGTGCCAGCACATCAGGGGTTATCTATGGCTACACCTTC
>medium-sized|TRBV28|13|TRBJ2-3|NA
CASSPRGTDTQYF
TGTGCCAGCAGTCCACGGGGCACAGATACGCAGTATTTT
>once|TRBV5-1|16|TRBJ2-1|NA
CASSLADGVFYNEQFF
TGCGCCAGCAGCTTGGCCGACGGCGTTTTCTACAATGAGCAGTTCTTC
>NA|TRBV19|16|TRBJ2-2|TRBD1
CASSIVGTGSDGELFF
TGTGCCAGTAGTATAGTAGGGACAGGTTCTGACGGGGAGCTGTTTTTT
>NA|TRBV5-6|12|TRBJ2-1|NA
CASSLAGYEQFF
TGTGCCAGCAGCTTGGCAGGGTATGAGCAGTTCTTC
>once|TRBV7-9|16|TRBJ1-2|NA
CASSFWNFSLNYGYTF
TGTGCCAGCAGCTTCTGGAACTTCTCACTCAACTATGGCTACACCTTC
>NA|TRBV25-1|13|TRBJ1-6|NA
CASREGGNSPLHF
TGTGCCAGCAGGGAGGGAGGTAATTCACCCCTCCACTTT
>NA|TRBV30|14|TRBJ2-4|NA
CAWKGIGAKNIQYF
TGTGCCTGGAAAGGCATAGGGGCCAAAAACATTCAGTACTTC
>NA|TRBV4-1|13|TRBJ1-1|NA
CASRLPGKTEAFF
TGCGCCAGCCGACTTCCAGGGAAGACTGAAGCTTTCTTT
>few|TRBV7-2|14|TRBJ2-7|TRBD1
CASSLMSGGDEQYF
TGTGCCAGCAGCTTAATGTCAGGGGGCGACGAGCAGTACTTC
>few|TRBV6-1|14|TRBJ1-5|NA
CASRPQGNNQPQHF
TGTGCCAGCAGACCGCAGGGCAACAATCAGCCCCAGCATTTT
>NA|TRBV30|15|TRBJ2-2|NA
CAWSSGRFPPGELFF
TGTGCCTGGAGTTCGGGACGGTTTCCACCCGGGGAGCTGTTTTTT
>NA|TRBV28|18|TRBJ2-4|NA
CASTPQDPPPGGGYIQYF
TGTGCCAGCACCCCCCAAGATCCACCCCCAGGTGGAGGGTACATTCAGTACTTC
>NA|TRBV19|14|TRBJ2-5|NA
CASSIAGHSETQYF
TGTGCCAGTAGTATAGCGGGACATTCAGAGACCCAGTACTTC
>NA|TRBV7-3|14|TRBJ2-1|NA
CASSLTGITNEQFF
TGTGCCAGCAGCTTAACCGGGATTACAAATGAGCAGTTCTTC
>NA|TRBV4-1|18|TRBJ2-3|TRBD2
CASSQEGTSGGFTDTQYF
TGCGCCAGCAGCCAAGAGGGGACTAGCGGGGGATTCACAGATACGCAGTATTTT
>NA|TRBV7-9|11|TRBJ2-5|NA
CASSAQETQYF
TGTGCCAGCAGCGCGCAAGAGACCCAGTACTTC
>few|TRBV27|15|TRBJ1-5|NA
CASSPGGLGLQPQHF
TGTGCCAGCAGCCCGGGGGGACTGGGCCTTCAGCCCCAGCATTTT
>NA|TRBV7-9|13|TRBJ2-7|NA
CASGLGTSYEQYF
TGTGCCAGCGGCCTCGGGACCTCCTACGAGCAGTACTTC